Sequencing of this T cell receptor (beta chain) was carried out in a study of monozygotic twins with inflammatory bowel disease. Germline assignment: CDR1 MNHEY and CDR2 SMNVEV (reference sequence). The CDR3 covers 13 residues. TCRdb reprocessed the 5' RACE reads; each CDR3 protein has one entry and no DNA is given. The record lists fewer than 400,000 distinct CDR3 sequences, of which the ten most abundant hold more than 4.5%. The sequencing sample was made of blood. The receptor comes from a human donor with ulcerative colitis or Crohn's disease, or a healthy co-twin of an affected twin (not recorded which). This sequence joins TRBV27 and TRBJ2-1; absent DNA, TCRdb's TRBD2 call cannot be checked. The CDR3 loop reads CASRTKPDLQPFF.